The sequence of this T cell receptor (beta chain) was determined in a study of blood T cells in healthy people across ages. Next came a second PCR, run for roughly 6 to 11 cycles, which used a sample-barcoded 5' primer along with a J-beta primer mix. TCRdb re-derived calls from the 5' RACE reads in MiXCR, one entry per CDR3 protein. The table shows approximately 880,000 distinct CDR3 sequences, with around 46% occurring only once. V shed 1 base, J shed 4 bases, and the junction held 7 bases outside the gene matches. The germline CDR1 and CDR2 sequences are MGHRA and YSYEKL. This CDR3 spans 15 amino acids.

The source material was blood. V gene TRBV4-1 combines with J gene TRBJ2-7; 7 bases are a match to TRBD1. This sequence was found in a man aged 25-40 years in good health. The CDR3 here is CASSQVNRGIYEQYF. The DNA of the CDR3 is TGCGCCAGCAGCCAAGTCAACAGGGGTATTTACGAGCAGTACTTC.